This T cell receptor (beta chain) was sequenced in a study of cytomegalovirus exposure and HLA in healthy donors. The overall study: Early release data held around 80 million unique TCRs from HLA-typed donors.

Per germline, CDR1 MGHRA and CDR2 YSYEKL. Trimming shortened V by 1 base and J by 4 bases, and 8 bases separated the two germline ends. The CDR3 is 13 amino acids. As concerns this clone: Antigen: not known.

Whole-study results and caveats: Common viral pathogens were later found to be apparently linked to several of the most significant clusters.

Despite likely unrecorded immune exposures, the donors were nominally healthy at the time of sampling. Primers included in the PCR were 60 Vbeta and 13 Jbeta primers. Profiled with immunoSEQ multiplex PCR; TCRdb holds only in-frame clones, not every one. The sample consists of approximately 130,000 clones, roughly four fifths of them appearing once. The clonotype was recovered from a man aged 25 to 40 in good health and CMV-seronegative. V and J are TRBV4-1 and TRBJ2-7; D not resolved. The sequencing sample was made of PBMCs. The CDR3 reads CASSQGYTYEQYF. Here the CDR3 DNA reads TGCGCCAGCAGCCAAGGGTACACATACGAGCAGTACTTC.